These 25 T cell receptor beta chains share one sample of origin, sequenced in a study of PD-1 blockade in classical Hodgkin lymphoma. Profiling relied on immunoSEQ multiplex PCR, and the TCRdb table lists in-frame clones only, not all of them. Among under 35,000 clones listed, roughly nine tenths were seen once. Described time point: newly diagnosed, previously untreated cHL patient sample. It was by magnetic negative selection that CD4+ T cells were purified from thawed PBMCs. Sequencing was performed on CD4+ T cells from blood. These receptors all come from a human donor with classical Hodgkin lymphoma.

This sequence joins TRBV9 and TRBJ2-5; the D gene is possibly TRBD1 (8 bases). Deletions cut 4 bases from V and 4 bases from J, with 14 bases between. Per the germline V gene, CDR1 is SGDLS and CDR2 is YYNGEE. This CDR3 contains 14 residues. CDR3 protein: CASSNTGGGETQYF. In nucleotides, the CDR3 is TGTGCCAGCAGCAACACAGGGGGGGGAGAGACCCAGTACTTC. The full variable domain, in which reference TRBV9 and TRBJ2-5 provide the parts outside the CDR3, is DSGVTQTPKHLITATGQRVTLRCSPRSGDLSVYWYQQSLDQGLQFLIQYYNGEERAKGNILERFSAQQFPDLHSELNLSSLELGDSALYFCASSNTGGGETQYFGPGTRLLVL.

The chain joins TRBV15 to TRBJ1-4, with unresolved D. The germline V gene has CDR1 LNHNV and CDR2 YYDKDF (reference sequence). Trimming cost V 3 bases and J 5 bases, with 7 bases left between them. CDR3 length: 13 amino acids. The CDR3 nucleotides read TGTGCCACCAGCAGTGGAATGAATGAAAAACTGTTTTTT. Its protein is CATSSGMNEKLFF. The full variable domain, completed using reference TRBV15 and TRBJ1-4, is DAMVIQNPRYQVTQFGKPVTLSCSQTLNHNVMYWYQQKSSQAPKLLFHYYDKDFNNEADTPDNFQSRRPNTSFCFLDIRSPGLGDTAMYLCATSSGMNEKLFFGSGTQLSVL.

This clone was picked up a small number of times. The chain carries TRBV2 and TRBJ1-5; no clear D. Trimming left V 3 bases short and J 0 bases short, with 9 bases between. Germline V lookup: CDR1 SNHLY, CDR2 FYNNEI. The CDR3 is made up of 15 amino acids. In DNA form, the CDR3 reads TGTGCCAGCAGTGATCGGGATGGTAGCAATCAGCCCCAGCATTTT. Amino acids: CASSDRDGSNQPQHF.

The J gene is TRBJ2-7, the V gene TRBV6-6; D ambiguous. Germline assignment: CDR1 MNHNY and CDR2 SVGAGI (reference sequence). There are 15 residues in the CDR3. V shed 4 bases and J shed 3 bases, with 16 bases lying between them. The CDR3 here is CASSSSSAILYEQYF. CDR3 bases: TGTGCCAGCAGTTCCTCCTCGGCGATCCTCTACGAGCAGTACTTC.

V is TRBV19 and J is TRBJ2-3; 7 nucleotides line up with TRBD2. V lost 6 bases to trimming and J lost 4 bases; unmatched junction nucleotides: 4. CDR3 length equals 13 residues. Germline CDR1 is LNHDA and CDR2 is SQIVND (reference sequence). DNA for the CDR3: TGTGCCAGTAGGCGGGACTACGCAGATACGCAGTATTTT. This encodes CASRRDYADTQYF.

In DNA, the CDR3 is TGTGCCAGCAGCTTAGATTCCCTAGCGGGCAATGAGCAGTTCTTC. Its protein product is CASSLDSLAGNEQFF. This chain links TRBV7-2 with TRBJ2-1; 8 nucleotides match TRBD2. Looked up from germline, CDR1 is SGHTA and CDR2 is FQGNSA. V gave up 1 base and J gave up 6 bases; unmatched junction bases: 5. The CDR3 is 15 residues long. Full variable domain (remainder filled in from reference TRBV7-2 and TRBJ2-1): GAGVSQSPSNKVTEKGKDVELRCDPISGHTALYWYRQSLGQGLEFLIYFQGNSAPDKSGLPSDRFSAERTGGSVSTLTIQRTQQEDSAVYLCASSLDSLAGNEQFFGPGTRLTVL.

This chain joins TRBV10-2 and TRBJ2-7; TRBD2 matches 13 bases. Germline trimming cut 4 bases from V and 2 bases from J; bases unmatched to any gene: 5. This CDR3 spans 16 amino acids. Germline values: CDR1 WSHSY, CDR2 SAAADI. The CDR3 loop is CASSGTSGRATYEQYF. CDR3 sequence (DNA): TGCGCCAGCAGTGGAACTAGCGGGAGGGCCACCTACGAGCAGTACTTC.

V gene TRBV2 combines with J gene TRBJ1-5; 12 bases are a match to TRBD1. Germline trimming cut 7 bases from V and 4 bases from J; bases unmatched to any gene: 5. This CDR3 has 15 amino acids. The germline gives CDR1 SNHLY, CDR2 FYNNEI. In DNA, the CDR3 is TGTGCCAGCACCGTGGGACAGGGGGCGAATCAGCCCCAGCATTTT. It encodes CASTVGQGANQPQHF.

The chain is built from TRBV28 and TRBJ1-5; D gene ambiguous. The CDR3 extends over 12 amino acids. CDR1 is MDHEN, CDR2 SYDVKM, per germline. Trimming removed 3 bases at V and 4 bases at J, with 4 bases between. This CDR3 is CASSFLNQPQHF. In DNA, the CDR3 is TGTGCCAGCAGTTTCCTTAATCAGCCCCAGCATTTT.

Written as DNA, the CDR3 is TGTGCCAGCAGCTTTGGGCAAGAGACCCAGTACTTC. Residues: CASSFGQETQYF. V usage is TRBV2 and J usage is TRBJ2-5; D unresolved. This CDR3 is built from 12 residues. Germline CDR1 SNHLY, CDR2 FYNNEI. Trimming cost V 6 bases and J 2 bases, with 7 bases left between them.

The genes are TRBV14 and TRBJ2-6, with D perhaps being TRBD1 or TRBD2 (5 bases each). V was pared by 4 bases and J by 1 base, with 8 bases between. The length of the CDR3 is 15 residues. Germline V lookup: CDR1 SGHDN, CDR2 FVKESK. In nucleotides, the CDR3 is TGTGCCAGCAGCCGAGGGACGTCTGGGGCCAACGTCCTGACTTTC. This encodes CASSRGTSGANVLTF.

V gene TRBV7-3 combines with J gene TRBJ2-2; the D is unclear. From germline, CDR1 is SGHTA and CDR2 FQGTGA. CDR3 length: 13 residues. V lost 1 base and J 7 bases, leaving 7 bases between the germline ends. CDR3 sequence: CASSLKPSGELFF. The CDR3, as DNA: TGTGCCAGCAGCTTAAAACCTAGCGGGGAGCTGTTTTTT.

This chain uses TRBV28 with TRBJ1-4; D possibly corresponds to TRBD1 (6 bases). With 5 bases removed from V and 5 bases from J, the gap between germline ends came to 9 bases. The CDR3 sequence is 13 residues long. CDR1 MDHEN and CDR2 SYDVKM come from the germline V gene. CDR3 bases: TGTGCCAGCAGTCAGGGGACGAATGAAAAACTGTTTTTT. This codes for CASSQGTNEKLFF.

The V call is TRBV14, the J call TRBJ1-1; D call uncertain. The V end lost 4 bases, the J end lost 10 bases, and 16 bases lay between the germline ends. From germline, CDR1 is SGHDN and CDR2 FVKESK. This CDR3 region has 13 residues. CDR3 coding DNA: TGTGCCAGCAGCCCCCGGACGATCGGGCGAGCTTTCTTT. This codes for CASSPRTIGRAFF. The full variable domain, in which reference TRBV14 and TRBJ1-1 provide the parts outside the CDR3, is EAGVTQFPSHSVIEKGQTVTLRCDPISGHDNLYWYRRVMGKEIKFLLHFVKESKQDESGMPNNRFLAERTGGTYSTLKVQPAELEDSGVYFCASSPRTIGRAFFGQGTRLTVV.

J is TRBJ2-5 and V is TRBV5-1; D is undetermined. There are 13 residues in the CDR3. Trimming pared 2 bases from V and 2 bases from J, leaving 7 bases between. CDR1 and CDR2 (germline): SGHRS, YFSETQ. This CDR3 is CASSLWEQETQYF. In DNA, the CDR3 is TGCGCCAGCAGCTTATGGGAACAAGAGACCCAGTACTTC.

This rearrangement joins TRBV28 to TRBJ2-4; the match to TRBD1 covers 8 bases. V lost 4 bases, J lost 7 bases, and 3 bases stayed unmatched. The CDR3 spans 13 residues. CDR1 MDHEN and CDR2 SYDVKM come from the germline V gene. Written as DNA, the CDR3 is TGTGCCAGCAGTTGGACAGGGATGAACATTCAGTACTTC. Translation: CASSWTGMNIQYF.

This sequence joins TRBV6-5 and TRBJ2-7; D tentatively fits TRBD1 or TRBD2 (5 bases each). CDR3 size: 15 residues. V was trimmed by 2 bases and J by 0 bases, leaving 11 bases between them. Germline loops: CDR1 MNHEY, CDR2 SVGAGI. CDR3 amino acids: CASSYRDLSSYEQYV. The DNA of the CDR3 is TGTGCCAGCAGTTACCGGGACCTTAGCTCCTACGAGCAGTACGTC.

The V and J genes are TRBV28 and TRBJ1-4; D is perhaps TRBD1 (5 bases). CDR3 length: 12 amino acids. V shed 8 bases and J shed 12 bases, with 16 bases lying between them. Germline V gives CDR1 MDHEN, CDR2 SYDVKM. The CDR3 here is CASGTSVMELFF. For the CDR3, the DNA is TGTGCCAGCGGGACGTCGGTCATGGAACTGTTTTTT.

The chain couples TRBV2 to TRBJ1-1; D is unresolved. Trimming shortened V by 4 bases and J by 1 base, and 16 bases separated the two germline ends. Germline V gene sequence: CDR1 SNHLY, CDR2 FYNNEI. The length of the CDR3 is 16 residues. This chain's CDR3 is CASSGAPMLKNTEAFF. The CDR3, as DNA: TGTGCCAGCAGTGGGGCCCCTATGTTAAAGAACACTGAAGCTTTCTTT.

V gene TRBV7-3 combines with J gene TRBJ2-3; D is ambiguous. Looked up from germline, CDR1 is SGHTA and CDR2 is FQGTGA. CDR3 length: 13 residues. The germline V and J ends were trimmed by 5 bases and 1 base, with 7 bases remaining between them. The CDR3 DNA reads TGTGCCAGCAGCCCATTCGGCACAGATACGCAGTATTTT. Protein sequence: CASSPFGTDTQYF.

The rearrangement joins TRBV10-3 to TRBJ1-5, with D perhaps TRBD1 (5 bases). Trimming shortened V by 7 bases and J by 9 bases, and 16 bases separated the two germline ends. The CDR3 extends over 13 amino acids. Germline V lookup: CDR1 ENHRY, CDR2 SYGVKD. The DNA for the CDR3 is TGTGCCATCAAGGGGTCGGGGTCGGGGCCCCAGCATTTT. It specifies CAIKGSGSGPQHF.

This clone was recorded once. One junction end does not reproduce the germline sequence, and a read error may be involved. The chain uses TRBV2 and TRBJ2-1, with 10 bases that match TRBD2. The CDR3 is made up of 18 amino acids. CDR1 is SNHLY, CDR2 FYNNEI, per germline. The CDR3 DNA reads TGTGCCAGCCGTGAGGGACTAGCGAGCCGCCGACACTACAATGAGCAGTTCTTC. It specifies CASREGLASRRHYNEQFF.

The chain carries TRBV5-4 and TRBJ1-3; 7 bases fit TRBD1. The CDR3 consists of 14 residues. Germline CDR1 and CDR2: SGHNT and YYREEE (reference sequence). V was pared by 3 bases and J by 4 bases, with 4 bases of the junction left unmatched. CDR3 bases: TGTGCCAGCAGCTACAGGGGTTCCGGAAACACCATATATTTT. Encoded protein: CASSYRGSGNTIYF.

This clone was picked up one time. The chain joins TRBV2 to TRBJ2-1, with TRBD2 matching over 10 bases. Germline V gene data show CDR1 as SNHLY and CDR2 as FYNNEI. The CDR3 extends over 13 amino acids. The V segment lost 8 bases and the J segment 7 bases; nucleotides outside the gene matches: 5. The CDR3 reads CASQREGYNEQFF. CDR3 bases: TGTGCCAGCCAGCGGGAGGGCTATAATGAGCAGTTCTTC.

This clone is a singleton in its sample. The rearrangement links TRBV5-1 to TRBJ1-4; D may be TRBD1 (5 bases). Germline assignment: CDR1 SGHRS and CDR2 YFSETQ. The V gene lost 3 bases and the J gene lost 4 bases, with 16 bases spanning the gap. This CDR3 region has 16 residues. The DNA for the CDR3 is TGCGCCAGCAGCTCCCCACTAACGACAGATAATGAAAAACTGTTTTTT. This gives the protein CASSSPLTTDNEKLFF.